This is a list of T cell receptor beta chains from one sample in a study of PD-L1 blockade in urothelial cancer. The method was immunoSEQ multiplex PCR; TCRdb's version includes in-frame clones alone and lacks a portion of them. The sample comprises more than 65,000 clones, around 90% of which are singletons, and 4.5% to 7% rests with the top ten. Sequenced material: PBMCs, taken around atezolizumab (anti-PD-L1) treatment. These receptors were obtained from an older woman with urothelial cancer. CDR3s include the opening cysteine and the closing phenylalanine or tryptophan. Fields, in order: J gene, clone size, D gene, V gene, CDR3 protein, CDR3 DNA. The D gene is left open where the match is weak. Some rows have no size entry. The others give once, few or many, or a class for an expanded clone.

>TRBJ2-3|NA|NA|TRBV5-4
CASSLDRVTDTQYF
TGTGCCAGCAGCTTGGACAGGGTCACAGATACGCAGTATTTT
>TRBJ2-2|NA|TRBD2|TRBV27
CASSPRTSGENTGELFF
TGTGCCAGCAGTCCACGGACTAGCGGAGAGAACACCGGGGAGCTGTTTTTT
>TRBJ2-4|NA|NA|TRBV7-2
CASSISRLGASGKNIQYF
TGTGCCAGCAGCATAAGCCGGCTGGGGGCGTCCGGAAAAAACATTCAGTACTTC
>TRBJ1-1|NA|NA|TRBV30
CAWSFLGGGTEAFF
TGTGCCTGGAGTTTCCTAGGGGGGGGGACTGAAGCTTTCTTT
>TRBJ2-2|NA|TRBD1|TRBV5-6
CASRGQGARSGELFF
TGTGCCAGCAGGGGACAGGGGGCTAGGAGCGGGGAGCTGTTTTTT
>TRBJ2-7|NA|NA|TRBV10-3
CAISLTGNAYEQYF
TGTGCCATCAGTTTGACGGGGAACGCCTACGAGCAGTACTTC
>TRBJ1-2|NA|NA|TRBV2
CASSGQGYGYTF
TGTGCCAGCAGTGGGCAGGGGTATGGCTACACCTTC
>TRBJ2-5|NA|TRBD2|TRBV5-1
CASSLWAGGVQETQYF
TGCGCCAGCAGCTTGTGGGCGGGGGGGGTCCAAGAGACCCAGTACTTC
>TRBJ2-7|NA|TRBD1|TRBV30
CAWGQGSYEQYF
TGTGCCTGGGGACAGGGTTCCTACGAGCAGTACTTC
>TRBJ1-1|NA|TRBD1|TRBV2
CASRDRGWNTEAFF
TGTGCCAGCAGGGACAGGGGGTGGAACACTGAAGCTTTCTTT
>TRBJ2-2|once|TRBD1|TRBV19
CASTWTGGDTGELFF
TGTGCCAGTACATGGACAGGGGGCGACACCGGGGAGCTGTTTTTT
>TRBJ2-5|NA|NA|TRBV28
CASSKDSQETQYF
TGTGCCAGCAGTAAGGACAGTCAAGAGACCCAGTACTTC
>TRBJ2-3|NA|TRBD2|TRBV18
CASSPRITGLAARGTDTQYF
TGTGCCAGCTCACCTCGGATCACCGGACTAGCGGCAAGGGGCACAGATACGCAGTATTTT
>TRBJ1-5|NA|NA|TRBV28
CASSSGGAFYQPQHF
TGTGCCAGCAGCAGCGGGGGGGCGTTTTATCAGCCCCAGCATTTT
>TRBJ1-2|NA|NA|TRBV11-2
CASSRTGTGYGYTF
TGTGCCAGCAGCCGCACAGGGACGGGCTATGGCTACACCTTC
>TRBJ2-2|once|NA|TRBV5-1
CASSLAGAGAGELFF
TGCGCCAGCAGCTTGGCCGGGGCAGGGGCCGGGGAGCTGTTTTTT
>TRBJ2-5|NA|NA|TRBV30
CAWSRWGPGQETQYF
TGTGCCTGGTCCCGATGGGGGCCCGGGCAAGAGACCCAGTACTTC
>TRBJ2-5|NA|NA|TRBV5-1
CASSTGGAGETQYF
TGCGCCAGCAGTACGGGGGGCGCGGGGGAGACCCAGTACTTC
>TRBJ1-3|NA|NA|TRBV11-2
CASSLGVRLSGNTIYF
TGTGCCAGCAGCTTAGGAGTCCGACTCTCTGGAAACACCATATATTTT
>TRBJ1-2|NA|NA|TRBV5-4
CASSLEGVFEAIGYGYTF
TGTGCCAGCAGCTTGGAAGGGGTTTTTGAGGCAATCGGCTATGGCTACACCTTC
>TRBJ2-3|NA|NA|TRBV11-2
CASSPEPRLVSVDTQYF
TGTGCCAGCAGCCCAGAGCCCCGACTAGTATCCGTAGATACGCAGTATTTT
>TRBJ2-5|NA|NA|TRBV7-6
CASSFVNQETQYF
TGTGCCAGCAGCTTTGTCAACCAAGAGACCCAGTACTTC
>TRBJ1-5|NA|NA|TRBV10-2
CASWAQGLNQPQHF
TGCGCCAGCTGGGCGCAGGGGCTGAATCAGCCCCAGCATTTT
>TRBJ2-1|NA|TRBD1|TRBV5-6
CASSWGTGNNEQFF
TGTGCCAGCAGCTGGGGGACAGGGAACAATGAGCAGTTCTTC
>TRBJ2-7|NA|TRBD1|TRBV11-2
CASSLLGQPGEQYF
TGTGCCAGCAGCTTACTGGGACAGCCGGGCGAGCAGTACTTC
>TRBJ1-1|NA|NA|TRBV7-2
CASSLAGTSGEAFF
TGTGCCAGCAGCTTAGCTGGGACATCCGGTGAAGCTTTCTTT
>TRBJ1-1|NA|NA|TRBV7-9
CASSLGAGLTEAFF
TGTGCCAGCAGCTTAGGTGCCGGGTTAACTGAAGCTTTCTTT
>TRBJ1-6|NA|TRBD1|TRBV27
CASRPGQNNSPLHF
TGTGCCAGCAGACCGGGACAGAATAATTCACCCCTCCACTTT
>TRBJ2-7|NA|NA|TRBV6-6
CASSYSPGVVAYEQYF
TGTGCCAGCAGTTACTCCCCAGGGGTGGTTGCCTACGAGCAGTACTTC
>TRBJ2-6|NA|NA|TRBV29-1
CSVERSGANVLTF
TGCAGCGTTGAACGTTCTGGGGCCAACGTCCTGACTTTC
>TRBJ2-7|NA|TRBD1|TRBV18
CASSGTAYEQYF
TGTGCCAGCTCCGGGACAGCCTACGAGCAGTACTTC
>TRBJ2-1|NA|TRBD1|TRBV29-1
CSVEDLRRDRAYNEQFF
TGCAGCGTTGAAGATCTCCGTAGGGACAGGGCCTACAATGAGCAGTTCTTC
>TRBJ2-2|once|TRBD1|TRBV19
CASSRRDRDTGELFF
TGTGCCAGTAGTAGGAGGGACAGGGATACCGGGGAGCTGTTTTTT
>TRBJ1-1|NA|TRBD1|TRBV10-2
CASRKQGDTEAFF
TGCGCCAGCAGGAAGCAGGGGGATACTGAAGCTTTCTTT
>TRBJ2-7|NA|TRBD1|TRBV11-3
CASSSTRDRDYEQYF
TGTGCCAGCAGCTCGACTCGGGACAGAGACTACGAGCAGTACTTC
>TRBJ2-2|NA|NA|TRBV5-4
CASSHSRAGELFF
TGTGCCAGCAGCCATTCTAGAGCCGGGGAGCTGTTTTTT
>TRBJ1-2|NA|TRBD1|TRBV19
CENCDRGNCNYGYTF
TGTGAAAACTGCGACAGGGGAAATTGTAACTATGGCTACACCTTC
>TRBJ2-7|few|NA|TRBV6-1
CASSNQGAPYYEQYF
TGTGCCAGCAGTAATCAGGGTGCTCCATACTACGAGCAGTACTTC
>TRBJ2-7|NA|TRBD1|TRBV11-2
CASSLGTGGASYEQYF
TGTGCCAGCAGCTTAGGGACAGGGGGCGCCTCCTACGAGCAGTACTTC